This T cell receptor beta chain was sequenced in a study of memory CD4+ T cells and cytomegalovirus serostatus (dated by TCRdb to between 2018 and 2021). Broadly, across the study: A total of some 33 healthy Belgian adults, of whom 9 were CMV seropositive and some 25 were CMV seronegative, were included in the cohort. The study sequenced CD4+ memory TCRbeta repertoires of a Belgian cohort with known cytomegalovirus serostatus to replicate a published TCR-based CMV serostatus classifier. The study at large found these results: The results were interpreted as suggesting that the CMV-associated TCR signature is mostly present in the CD4+ memory repertoire. Among the 160 or so previously reported CMV-associated TCRbeta sequences, some 70 showed up in the CD4+ memory repertoires, with each one found in between one and five individuals. Only CD4+CD45RO+ memory cells were sequenced, in contrast to the original study, which included naive and memory CD4+ and CD8+ populations. The original-framework classifier achieved a median bootstrapped AUC of about 0.94 with a 95% CI of 0.76-1.00 on the Belgian cohort. For CMV serostatus prediction, a median bootstrapped AUC of 0.95 was reached with the original framework, and a median bootstrapped AUC of approximately 0.92 was reached with a US-trained random forest.

The germline V gene (reference sequence) provides CDR1 LNHDA and CDR2 SQIVND. The CDR3, cysteine through phenylalanine, is 15 amino acids long. Of all the DNA, just the CDR3 is kept, 45 bases in frame from base 1. V is trimmed back by 5 bases and J by 4 bases, and the junction contains 7 bases that no gene match accounts for. Single viable CD3+CD4+CD8-CD45RO+ cells were sorted as memory CD4+ T cells on a FACSAria II. CMV serostatus was assessed using a Roche Elecsys assay, by which serum IgG against CMV pp150, pp28, p38 and p52 was detected. Following thawing, total CD4+ T cells were enriched through positive selection using CD4 magnetic microbeads. The samples came from a different study that was designed specifically to examine the CD4+ T cell memory repertoire. Peripheral blood mononuclear cells were isolated and cryopreserved according to standard operating procedures, and serum was kept at -80 degrees C. The staining relied on CD3-PerCP (BW264/56), CD4-APC (RPA-T4), CD45RO-PE (UCHT1) and CD8-Pacific Orange (3B5) antibodies, and Sytox blue was used to exclude non-viable cells.

Genomic DNA was extracted from sorted cells with the Quick-DNA Microprep Kit. Amplification of TCRbeta DNA was done with the immunoSEQ hsTCRbeta kit, following the protocol from the manufacturer. TCRbeta libraries were sequenced on an Illumina MiSeq instrument. The published analysis was carried out like this. After out-of-frame sequences were removed, 2,204,828 distinct TCRbeta sequences remained, averaging around 61,000 per individual. Each individual was scored using the number of about 180 previously reported CMV-associated TCRbeta sequences that the individual carried and the total number of productive distinct TCRbeta sequences. A beta-binomial model was reimplemented in Python, and random forests from scikit-learn, run with default parameters, were trained on data from the US cohort. Classifier performance on the Belgian cohort was reported as the median AUC with percentile confidence intervals calculated over 10,000 bootstrap iterations. This is the immuneACCESS table as TCRdb keeps it, with only in-frame sequences that have V and J called. A part of the clones is gone; compared with another copy, unresolved V genes explain less than half, and the rest is unexplained. That table furnishes V, J and clone size, whereas the DNA furnished D and trimming. The sample yields 60,000 or so clones; more than 70% were counted once. About 0.5% of the sample is in the top ten clones.

Worth noting for this clone: The antigen it binds to is not known. Base-call qualities are not available, and no considerably larger clone is one nucleotide away.

This TCR was recovered from an adult in good health and CMV-seronegative. Some clones in this sample may be carry-over from other donors' samples. In this chain, TRBV19 is recombined with TRBJ1-2, with 10 bases matching TRBD1. Sequenced material: memory CD4+ T cells from blood. Read as DNA, the sequence is TGTGCCAGTAGTCCCTGGGGGACAGGGGTCTATGGCTACACCTTC. This yields the protein CASSPWGTGVYGYTF.